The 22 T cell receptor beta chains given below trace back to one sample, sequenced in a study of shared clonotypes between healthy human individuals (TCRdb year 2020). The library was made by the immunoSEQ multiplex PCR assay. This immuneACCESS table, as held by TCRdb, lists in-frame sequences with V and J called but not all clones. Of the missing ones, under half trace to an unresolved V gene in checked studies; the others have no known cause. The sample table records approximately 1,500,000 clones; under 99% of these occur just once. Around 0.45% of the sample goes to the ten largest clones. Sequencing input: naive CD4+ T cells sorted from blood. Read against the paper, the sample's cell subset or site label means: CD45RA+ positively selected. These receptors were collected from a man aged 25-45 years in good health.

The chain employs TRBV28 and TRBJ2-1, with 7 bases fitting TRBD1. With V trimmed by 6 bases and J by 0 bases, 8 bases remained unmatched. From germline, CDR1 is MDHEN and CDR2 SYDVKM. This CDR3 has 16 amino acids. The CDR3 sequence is CASSSGGAHSYNEQFF. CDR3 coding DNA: TGTGCCAGCAGCTCAGGGGGTGCCCACTCCTACAATGAGCAGTTCTTC.

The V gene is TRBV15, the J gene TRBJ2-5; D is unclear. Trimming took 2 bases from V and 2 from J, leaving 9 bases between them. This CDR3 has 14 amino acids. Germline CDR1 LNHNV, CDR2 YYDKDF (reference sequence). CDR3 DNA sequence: TGTGCCACCAGCAGAAGCCCTTTGCAAGAGACCCAGTACTTC. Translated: CATSRSPLQETQYF.

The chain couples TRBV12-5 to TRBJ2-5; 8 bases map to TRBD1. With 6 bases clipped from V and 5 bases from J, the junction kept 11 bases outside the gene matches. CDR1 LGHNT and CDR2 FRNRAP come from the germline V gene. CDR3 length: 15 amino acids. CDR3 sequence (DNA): TGTGCTAGTGGCCCCGGACAGGGACGGAGGGAGACCCAGTACTTC. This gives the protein CASGPGQGRRETQYF.

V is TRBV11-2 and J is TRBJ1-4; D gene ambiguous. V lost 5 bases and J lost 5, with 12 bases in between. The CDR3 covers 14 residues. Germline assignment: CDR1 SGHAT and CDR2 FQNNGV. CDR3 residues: CASSRMLSNEKLFF. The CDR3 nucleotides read TGTGCCAGCAGCCGGATGCTATCGAATGAAAAACTGTTTTTT. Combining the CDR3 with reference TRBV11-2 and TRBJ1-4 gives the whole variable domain EAGVAQSPRYKIIEKRQSVAFWCNPISGHATLYWYQQILGQGPKLLIQFQNNGVVDDSQLPKDRFSAERLKGVDSTLKIQPAKLEDSAVYLCASSRMLSNEKLFFGSGTQLSVL.

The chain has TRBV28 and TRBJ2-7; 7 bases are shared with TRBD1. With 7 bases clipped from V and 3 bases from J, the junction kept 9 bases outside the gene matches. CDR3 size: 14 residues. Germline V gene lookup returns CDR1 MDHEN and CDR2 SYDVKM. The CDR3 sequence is CASNSPGQYYEQYF. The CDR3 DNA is TGTGCCAGCAATTCCCCGGGACAGTACTACGAGCAGTACTTC.

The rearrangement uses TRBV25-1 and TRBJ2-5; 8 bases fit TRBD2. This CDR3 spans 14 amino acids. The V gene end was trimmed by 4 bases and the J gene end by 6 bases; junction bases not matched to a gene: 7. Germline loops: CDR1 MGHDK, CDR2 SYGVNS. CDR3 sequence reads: CASSGSGSLQTQYF. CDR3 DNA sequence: TGTGCCAGCAGTGGAAGCGGGAGTCTACAGACCCAGTACTTC.

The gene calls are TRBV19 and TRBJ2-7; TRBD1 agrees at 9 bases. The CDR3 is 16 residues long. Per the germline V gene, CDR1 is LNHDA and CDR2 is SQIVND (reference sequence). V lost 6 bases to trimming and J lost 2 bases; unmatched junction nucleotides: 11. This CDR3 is CASSAGWDRAAYEQYF. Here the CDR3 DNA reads TGTGCCAGTAGCGCCGGCTGGGACAGGGCGGCCTACGAGCAGTACTTC.

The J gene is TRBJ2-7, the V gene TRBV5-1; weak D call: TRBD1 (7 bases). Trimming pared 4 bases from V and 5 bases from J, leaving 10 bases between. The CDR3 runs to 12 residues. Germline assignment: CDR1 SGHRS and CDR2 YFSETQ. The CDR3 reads CASSAGGNEQYF. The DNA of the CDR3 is TGCGCCAGCAGCGCAGGGGGGAACGAGCAGTACTTC.

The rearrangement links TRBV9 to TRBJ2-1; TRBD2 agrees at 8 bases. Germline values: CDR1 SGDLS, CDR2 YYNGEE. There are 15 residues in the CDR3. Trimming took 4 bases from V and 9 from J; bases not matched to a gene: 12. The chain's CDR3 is CASSPLAAGAPEQFF. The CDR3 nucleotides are TGTGCCAGCAGCCCCCTTGCAGCGGGAGCGCCTGAGCAGTTCTTC.

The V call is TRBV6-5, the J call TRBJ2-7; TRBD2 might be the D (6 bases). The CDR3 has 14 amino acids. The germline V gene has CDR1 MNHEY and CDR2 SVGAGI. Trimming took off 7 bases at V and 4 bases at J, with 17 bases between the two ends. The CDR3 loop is CASTLHFGGYEQYF. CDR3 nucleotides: TGTGCCAGCACCTTACACTTCGGGGGTTACGAGCAGTACTTC.

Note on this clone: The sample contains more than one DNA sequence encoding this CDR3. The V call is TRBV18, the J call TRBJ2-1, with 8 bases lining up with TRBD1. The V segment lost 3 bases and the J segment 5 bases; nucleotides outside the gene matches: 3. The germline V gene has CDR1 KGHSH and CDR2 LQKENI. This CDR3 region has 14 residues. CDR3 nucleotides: TGTGCCAGCTCACCGAGGACAGGGAACAATGAGCAGTTCTTC. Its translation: CASSPRTGNNEQFF.

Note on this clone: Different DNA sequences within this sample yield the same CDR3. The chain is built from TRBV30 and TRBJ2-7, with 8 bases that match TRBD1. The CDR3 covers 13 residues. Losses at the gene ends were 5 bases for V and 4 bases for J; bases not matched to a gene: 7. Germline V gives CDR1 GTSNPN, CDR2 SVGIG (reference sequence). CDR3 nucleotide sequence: TGTGCCTGGGGGCGGACAGGGTCATACGAGCAGTACTTC. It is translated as CAWGRTGSYEQYF.

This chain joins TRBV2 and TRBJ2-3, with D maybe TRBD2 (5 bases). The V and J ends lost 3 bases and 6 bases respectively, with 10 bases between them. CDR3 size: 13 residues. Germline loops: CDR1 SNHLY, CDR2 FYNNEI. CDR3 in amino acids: CASSDEGLDTQYF. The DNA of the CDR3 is TGTGCCAGCAGTGACGAGGGTTTGGATACGCAGTATTTT.

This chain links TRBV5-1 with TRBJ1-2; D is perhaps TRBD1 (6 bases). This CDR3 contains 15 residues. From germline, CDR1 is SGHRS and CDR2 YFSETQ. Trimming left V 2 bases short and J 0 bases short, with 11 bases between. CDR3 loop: CASSLGGGTNYGYTF. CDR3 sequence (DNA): TGCGCCAGCAGCTTAGGAGGGGGAACTAACTATGGCTACACCTTC.

CDR3 DNA sequence: TGTGCCAGTAGTATAGCTGACAGGGGATACGAGCAGTACTTC. Amino acid sequence: CASSIADRGYEQYF. The chain combines TRBV19 with TRBJ2-7; 8 bases agree with TRBD1. The germline gives CDR1 LNHDA, CDR2 SQIVND (reference sequence). This CDR3 is 14 amino acids long. V lost 1 base to trimming and J lost 4 bases; unmatched junction nucleotides: 3. Looking up the rest from reference TRBV19 and TRBJ2-7 gives the full variable domain: DGGITQSPKYLFRKEGQNVTLSCEQNLNHDAMYWYRQDPGQGLRLIYYSQIVNDFQKGDIAEGYSVSREKKESFPLTVTSAQKNPTAFYLCASSIADRGYEQYFGPGTRLTVT.

The CDR3 protein is CSAPSTPGYTF. DNA of the CDR3: TGCAGTGCCCCCTCCACCCCGGGCTACACCTTC. The chain links TRBV20-1 to TRBJ1-2; unclear D gene. Trimming removed 6 bases at V and 8 bases at J, with 13 bases between. Per germline, CDR1 DFQATT and CDR2 SNEGSKA (reference sequence). The CDR3 has 11 residues.

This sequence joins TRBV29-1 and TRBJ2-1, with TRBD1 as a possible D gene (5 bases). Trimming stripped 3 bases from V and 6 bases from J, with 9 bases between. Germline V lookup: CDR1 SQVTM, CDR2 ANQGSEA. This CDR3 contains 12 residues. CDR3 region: CSVDGRANEQFF. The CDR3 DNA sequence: TGCAGCGTTGATGGCAGGGCCAATGAGCAGTTCTTC.

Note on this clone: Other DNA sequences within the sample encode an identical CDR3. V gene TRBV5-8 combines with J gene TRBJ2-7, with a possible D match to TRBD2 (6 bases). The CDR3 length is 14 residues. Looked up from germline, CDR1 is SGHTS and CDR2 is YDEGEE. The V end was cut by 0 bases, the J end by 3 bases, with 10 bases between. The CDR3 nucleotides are TGTGCCAGCAGCTTGGCTGGGGGGAGCTACGAGCAGTACTTC. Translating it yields CASSLAGGSYEQYF.

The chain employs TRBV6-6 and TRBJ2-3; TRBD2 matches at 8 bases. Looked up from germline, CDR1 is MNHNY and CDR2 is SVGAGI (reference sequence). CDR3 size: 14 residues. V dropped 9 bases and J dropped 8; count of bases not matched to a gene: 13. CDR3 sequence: CASKSGSILGTQYF. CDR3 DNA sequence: TGTGCCAGTAAAAGCGGGAGCATCTTGGGTACGCAGTATTTT.

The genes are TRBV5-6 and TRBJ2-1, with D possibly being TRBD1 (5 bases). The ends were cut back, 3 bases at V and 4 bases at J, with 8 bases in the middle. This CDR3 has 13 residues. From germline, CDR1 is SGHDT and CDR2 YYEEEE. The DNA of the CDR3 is TGTGCCAGCAGCTACGACAGTTACAATGAGCAGTTCTTC. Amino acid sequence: CASSYDSYNEQFF. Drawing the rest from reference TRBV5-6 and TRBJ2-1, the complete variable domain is DAGVTQSPTHLIKTRGQQVTLRCSPKSGHDTVSWYQQALGQGPQFIFQYYEEEERQRGNFPDRFSGHQFPNYSSELNVNALLLGDSALYLCASSYDSYNEQFFGPGTRLTVL.

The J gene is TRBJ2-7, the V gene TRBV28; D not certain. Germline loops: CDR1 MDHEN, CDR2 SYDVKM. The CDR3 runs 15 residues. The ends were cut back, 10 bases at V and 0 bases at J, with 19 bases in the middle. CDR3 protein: CATSTTSRSSYEQYF. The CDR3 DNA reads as TGTGCCACTTCCACCACGTCCCGGAGCTCCTACGAGCAGTACTTC.

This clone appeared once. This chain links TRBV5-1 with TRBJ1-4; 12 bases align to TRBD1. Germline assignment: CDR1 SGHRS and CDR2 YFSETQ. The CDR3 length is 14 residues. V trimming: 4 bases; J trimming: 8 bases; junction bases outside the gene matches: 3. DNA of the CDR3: TGCGCCAGCAGCCCGGGACAGGGGGCGGAAAAACTGTTTTTT. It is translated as CASSPGQGAEKLFF.